The entry that follows covers one T cell receptor (beta chain) sequence. Measured with immunoSEQ multiplex PCR; TCRdb has only the in-frame clones, and not every one. The sample has roughly 28,000 clones; over 75% are singletons. The data are from a study of OX40 agonist ivuxolimab in advanced cancers. Germline lookup yields CDR1 PRHDT and CDR2 FYEKMQ (reference sequence). This CDR3 comprises 14 residues. Trimming left V 8 bases short and J 3 bases short, with 16 bases between. This clonotype originated in an adult with an advanced solid tumor such as melanoma, head and neck, liver or kidney cancer. The material was CD4+ or CD8+ T cells sorted from blood, obtained in a trial of the OX40 agonist ivuxolimab. The gene calls are TRBV13 and TRBJ1-2, with TRBD1 as a possible D gene (5 bases). The CDR3 reads CASGRGRDDYGYTF. CDR3 sequence (DNA): TGTGCCAGCGGGCGGGGCAGGGACGACTATGGCTACACCTTC.